This T cell receptor beta chain was identified in a study of blood T cell repertoires in COVID-19. Background on the study: COVID-19 samples, acute and convalescent, were from the United States, Italy and Spain. PBMCs, B-cell-depleted T cells, or T cells provided the cDNA or gDNA that made up the material.

Per germline, CDR1 MNHNS and CDR2 SASEGT. The CDR3 has 15 amino acids. V lost 1 base, J lost 5 bases, and 14 bases lay in between. Original data processing: Counts of nucleated cells, estimated from reference gene primer amplification, were obtained. Libraries were prepared by immunoSEQ multiplex PCR; TCRdb keeps only in-frame clonotypes and omits some of them. The DNA was the basis for D and trimming; V, J and clone size are from that table. There are about 55,000 clones in the sample; around 90% occur only once, and around an eighth lies in the top ten. The clonotype was recovered from a human donor with active COVID-19. The donor label of this sample is uncertain. Sequencing was carried out using peripheral blood. The chain recombines TRBV6-1 with TRBJ1-1; D might be TRBD1 (6 bases). CDR3 nucleotides: TGTGCCAGCAGTGAAGGCACAGGGAGAAGTACTGAAGCTTTCTTT. It translates to CASSEGTGRSTEAFF.